Each of the 31 T cell receptor beta chains below was sequenced from the same sample in a study of cytomegalovirus exposure and HLA in healthy donors. The PCR made use of 60 Vbeta and 13 Jbeta primers. Measured with immunoSEQ multiplex PCR; TCRdb has only the in-frame clones, and not every one. In the table there are approximately 300,000 clones, almost 85% of which are singletons. Specimen: PBMCs. Receptors originate from a middle-aged woman in good health and CMV-seropositive.

J is TRBJ2-7 and V is TRBV7-2; D may be TRBD2 (5 bases). There are 15 residues in the CDR3. Germline CDR1 is SGHTA and CDR2 is FQGNSA. The V and J ends lost 5 bases and 6 bases respectively, with 20 bases between them. The CDR3 reads CASSVRGLGTGEQYF. CDR3 sequence (DNA): TGTGCCAGCAGCGTGAGAGGGCTAGGAACTGGCGAGCAGTACTTC.

V is TRBV18 and J is TRBJ2-7, with 9 bases that match TRBD1. CDR3 size: 14 residues. V trimming: 2 bases; J trimming: 6 bases; junction bases outside the gene matches: 5. Germline assignment: CDR1 KGHSH and CDR2 LQKENI. This CDR3 reads CASSPTGGNGEQYF. The CDR3 nucleotides are TGTGCCAGCTCACCAACAGGGGGCAACGGCGAGCAGTACTTC.

The J gene is TRBJ1-1, the V gene TRBV7-9; D may be TRBD1 (6 bases). CDR3 length: 14 amino acids. V was trimmed by 5 bases and J by 4 bases, leaving 14 bases between them. CDR1 SEHNR and CDR2 FQNEAQ come from the germline V gene (reference sequence). The CDR3 spells CASSPGVLGTEAFF. The DNA of the CDR3 is TGTGCCAGCAGCCCAGGGGTATTAGGCACTGAAGCTTTCTTT. The full variable domain, completed using reference TRBV7-9 and TRBJ1-1, is DTGVSQNPRHKITKRGQNVTFRCDPISEHNRLYWYRQTLGQGPEFLTYFQNEAQLEKSRLLSDRFSAERPKGSFSTLEIQRTEQGDSAMYLCASSPGVLGTEAFFGQGTRLTVV.

The chain is built from TRBV13 and TRBJ2-7, with TRBD2 matching 10 bases. The germline CDR1 and CDR2 sequences are PRHDT and FYEKMQ (reference sequence). The CDR3 consists of 15 residues. J lost 3 bases, V lost 5 bases, and 7 bases had no gene match. The DNA of the CDR3 is TGTGCCAGCAGCGGATTAGGGACTAGCGACTACGAGCAGTACTTC. Its protein is CASSGLGTSDYEQYF.

The V and J genes are TRBV5-1 and TRBJ1-4; 7 bases align to TRBD1. V shed 4 bases, J shed 4 bases, and the junction held 7 bases outside the gene matches. The CDR3 covers 15 residues. Germline CDR1 is SGHRS and CDR2 is YFSETQ. In nucleotides, the CDR3 is TGCGCCAGCAGCAACCGGGACAGCCTTAATGAAAAACTGTTTTTT. It translates to CASSNRDSLNEKLFF.

In this sample, this clone turned up once. The gene calls are TRBV5-6 and TRBJ1-3; D unclear. The CDR3 loop spans 16 amino acids. CDR1 is SGHDT, CDR2 YYEEEE, per germline. V was trimmed by 0 bases and J by 0 bases, leaving 10 bases between them. CDR3 sequence reads: CASSLVGGSSGNTIYF. DNA for the CDR3: TGTGCCAGCAGCTTGGTGGGAGGCTCCTCTGGAAACACCATATATTTT.

This sequence joins TRBV9 and TRBJ2-7; a possible D gene is TRBD2 (6 bases). V lost 0 bases, J lost 2 bases, and 12 bases lay in between. From germline, CDR1 is SGDLS and CDR2 YYNGEE. The CDR3 loop spans 15 amino acids. The CDR3 DNA sequence: TGTGCCAGCAGCGTAGAACCGCGGGGCGCCTACGAGCAGTACTTC. Protein: CASSVEPRGAYEQYF.

The chain is built from TRBV5-6 and TRBJ2-1, with TRBD2 matching over 8 bases. The CDR3 runs 15 residues. The J segment lost 2 bases and the V segment lost 4 bases, leaving 5 bases of the junction unmatched. Germline V gene lookup returns CDR1 SGHDT and CDR2 YYEEEE. CDR3 amino acids: CASSLTSGTYNEQFF. DNA of the CDR3: TGTGCCAGCAGCCTCACTAGCGGCACCTACAATGAGCAGTTCTTC.

The V call is TRBV7-7, the J call TRBJ2-2; D possibly corresponds to TRBD2 (5 bases). The CDR3 length is 14 residues. Germline V gene lookup returns CDR1 SSHAT and CDR2 FNYEAQ (reference sequence). V lost 6 bases to trimming and J lost 1 base, with 9 bases between them. The CDR3 sequence: CASRAAGNTGELFF. The CDR3 bases are TGTGCCAGCAGAGCCGCGGGGAACACCGGGGAGCTGTTTTTT.

The count of this clone is one. The chain joins TRBV18 to TRBJ1-3, with TRBD1 matching 9 bases. CDR1 KGHSH and CDR2 LQKENI come from the germline V gene. The CDR3 has 16 residues. Trimming cost V 3 bases and J 1 base; bases outside gene matches: 4. CDR3 residues: CASSPGQGRSGNTIYF. Written as DNA, the CDR3 is TGTGCCAGCTCACCTGGACAGGGGCGATCTGGAAACACCATATATTTT. Full variable domain (outside the CDR3, taken from reference TRBV18 and TRBJ1-3): NAGVMQNPRHLVRRRGQEARLRCSPMKGHSHVYWYRQLPEEGLKFMVYLQKENIIDESGMPKERFSAEFPKEGPSILRIQQVVRGDSAAYFCASSPGQGRSGNTIYFGEGSWLTVV.

The J gene is TRBJ2-3, the V gene TRBV9; no firm D call. Germline V gene sequence: CDR1 SGDLS, CDR2 YYNGEE. The CDR3 is made up of 14 amino acids. V lost 3 bases and J 1 base, leaving 9 bases between the germline ends. The CDR3: CASSETGGTDTQYF. The CDR3 DNA is TGTGCCAGCAGCGAGACTGGAGGCACAGATACGCAGTATTTT. The full variable domain, with the rest looked up from reference TRBV9 and TRBJ2-3, is DSGVTQTPKHLITATGQRVTLRCSPRSGDLSVYWYQQSLDQGLQFLIQYYNGEERAKGNILERFSAQQFPDLHSELNLSSLELGDSALYFCASSETGGTDTQYFGPGTRLTVL.

CDR3 loop: CAWVSGGTDTQYF. CDR3 bases: TGTGCCTGGGTTAGCGGGGGCACAGATACGCAGTATTTT. The chain recombines TRBV30 with TRBJ2-3, with 8 bases matching TRBD2. CDR1 GTSNPN and CDR2 SVGIG come from the germline V gene (reference sequence). The ends lost 5 bases at V and 1 base at J; junction bases unmatched: 2. CDR3 length: 13 residues.

The chain combines TRBV4-3 with TRBJ1-1; D is possibly TRBD1 (6 bases). CDR3 length equals 15 residues. V dropped 0 bases and J dropped 6 bases, with 14 bases sitting between them. From germline, CDR1 is LGHNA and CDR2 YSLEER. The CDR3 bases are TGCGCCAGCAGCCAAGATTGGCTCAGGGGTTCTGAAGCTTTCTTT. Amino acids: CASSQDWLRGSEAFF.

The chain uses TRBV7-9 and TRBJ2-2, with 7 bases matching TRBD1. Germline V gene data show CDR1 as SEHNR and CDR2 as FQNEAQ (reference sequence). The CDR3 is 15 amino acids. J gave up 3 bases and V 6 bases, and 7 bases lay outside the gene matches. The CDR3 here is CASSAGTAYTGELFF. For the CDR3, the DNA is TGTGCCAGCAGTGCCGGGACAGCCTACACCGGGGAGCTGTTTTTT.

This rearrangement joins TRBV2 to TRBJ2-4, with D unclear. There are 11 residues in the CDR3. Per the germline V gene, CDR1 is SNHLY and CDR2 is FYNNEI. Trimming left V 11 bases short and J 2 bases short, with 7 bases between. The CDR3: CASSPKNIQYF. CDR3 coding DNA: TGTGCCTCCTCCCCCAAAAACATTCAGTACTTC.

The rearrangement uses TRBV4-3 and TRBJ2-3; no reliable D call. With 0 bases removed from V and 7 bases from J, the gap between germline ends came to 23 bases. In germline, CDR1 is LGHNA, CDR2 YSLEER. There are 18 residues in the CDR3. The CDR3 is CASSQDPKKELTVNTQYF. DNA of the CDR3: TGCGCCAGCAGCCAAGACCCAAAAAAAGAGCTAACGGTAAATACGCAGTATTTT.

The V gene is TRBV10-3, the J gene TRBJ2-1, with 7 bases lining up with TRBD2. After removal of 8 bases from V and 5 bases from J, the junction contained 0 bases not matched to a gene. The CDR3 consists of 11 residues. CDR1 and CDR2 from the germline V gene are ENHRY and SYGVKD. The CDR3 nucleotides read TGTGCCATCGGGAGGGACAATGAGCAGTTCTTC. Residues: CAIGRDNEQFF.

The V gene is TRBV6-5, the J gene TRBJ1-3; D is undetermined. The V and J ends lost 7 bases and 2 bases respectively, with 3 bases between them. CDR3 length: 11 residues. Germline CDR1 reads MNHEY; CDR2 reads SVGAGI. CDR3 amino acids: CASTAGNTIYF. The DNA for the CDR3 is TGTGCCAGCACCGCTGGAAACACCATATATTTT.

The gene calls are TRBV28 and TRBJ1-1; a possible D gene is TRBD1 (5 bases). The germline CDR1 and CDR2 sequences are MDHEN and SYDVKM. Trimming removed 3 bases at V and 0 bases at J, with 14 bases between. The CDR3 is 16 amino acids. The CDR3 protein is CASSLWQGLMNTEAFF. CDR3 sequence (DNA): TGTGCCAGCAGTTTGTGGCAGGGACTCATGAACACTGAAGCTTTCTTT.

The chain recombines TRBV27 with TRBJ1-2, with TRBD1 identical over 11 bases. The CDR3 extends over 15 amino acids. CDR1 MNHEY and CDR2 SMNVEV come from the germline V gene (reference sequence). V dropped 4 bases and J dropped 5; count of bases not matched to a gene: 6. The CDR3 DNA sequence: TGTGCCAGCAGTTCCCCGGGACAGGGGGTTTATGGCTACACCTTC. It is translated as CASSSPGQGVYGYTF.

This chain joins TRBV15 and TRBJ2-2; a possible D gene is TRBD2 (9 bases). The CDR3 contains 21 residues. The germline CDR1 and CDR2 sequences are LNHNV and YYDKDF (reference sequence). Trimming cost V 0 bases and J 3 bases, with 26 bases left between them. CDR3 sequence (DNA): TGTGCCACCAGCAGAGATTTTTCAAGTAGCGGGGGACAGGTATACACCGGGGAGCTGTTTTTT. Translation gives CATSRDFSSSGGQVYTGELFF. Full variable domain (outside the CDR3, taken from reference TRBV15 and TRBJ2-2): DAMVIQNPRYQVTQFGKPVTLSCSQTLNHNVMYWYQQKSSQAPKLLFHYYDKDFNNEADTPDNFQSRRPNTSFCFLDIRSPGLGDTAMYLCATSRDFSSSGGQVYTGELFFGEGSRLTVL.

This chain's CDR3 is CASSYRDRGNGELFF. The CDR3 DNA follows: TGTGCCAGCAGCTACCGGGACAGGGGAAATGGGGAGCTGTTTTTT. This chain joins TRBV13 and TRBJ2-2; 10 bases map to TRBD1. This CDR3 has 15 residues. Losses at the gene ends were 4 bases for V and 8 bases for J; bases not matched to a gene: 7. Germline V gene sequence: CDR1 PRHDT, CDR2 FYEKMQ (reference sequence).

This chain connects TRBV7-8 to TRBJ2-7; TRBD2 matches at 8 bases. V gave up 0 bases and J gave up 1 base; unmatched junction bases: 8. The CDR3 consists of 17 residues. Germline assignment: CDR1 SGHVS and CDR2 FQNEAQ. The CDR3 bases are TGTGCCAGCAGCTTAGCCCCGGGTAGCGGGACTTCCTACGAGCAGTACTTC. As protein: CASSLAPGSGTSYEQYF.

V gene TRBV11-3 combines with J gene TRBJ2-5; D ambiguous. The CDR3 is 13 amino acids. Germline V gene lookup returns CDR1 SGHNT and CDR2 YENEEA. Trimming took 1 base from V and 2 from J, leaving 5 bases between them. As DNA, the CDR3 is TGTGCCAGCAGCTTAGGCAGACAAGAGACCCAGTACTTC. It yields the protein CASSLGRQETQYF.

The chain employs TRBV30 and TRBJ2-3; 10 positions match TRBD1. The CDR3 covers 15 residues. J lost 1 base, V lost 5 bases, and 6 bases had no gene match. Germline lookup yields CDR1 GTSNPN and CDR2 SVGIG (reference sequence). The CDR3 bases are TGTGCCTGGGGATCCGGGACAGGGGGCACAGATACGCAGTATTTT. Amino acids: CAWGSGTGGTDTQYF. Together with reference TRBV30 and TRBJ2-3, the CDR3 gives the full variable domain: SQTIHQWPATLVQPVGSPLSLECTVEGTSNPNLYWYRQAAGRGLQLLFYSVGIGQISSEVPQNLSASRPQDRQFILSSKKLLLSDSGFYLCAWGSGTGGTDTQYFGPGTRLTVL.

The chain joins TRBV27 to TRBJ1-5, with 11 bases aligning to TRBD1. Germline loops: CDR1 MNHEY, CDR2 SMNVEV (reference sequence). CDR3 length: 20 amino acids. V lost 6 bases to trimming and J lost 2 bases; unmatched junction nucleotides: 18. The CDR3 sequence: CASSTRSGTGGGPGNQPQHF. CDR3 bases: TGTGCCAGCAGCACCCGGTCCGGGACAGGGGGAGGTCCGGGCAATCAGCCCCAGCATTTT.

This sequence joins TRBV9 and TRBJ2-1, with unresolved D. Per the germline V gene, CDR1 is SGDLS and CDR2 is YYNGEE. Trimming removed 0 bases at V and 6 bases at J, with 13 bases between. The CDR3 length is 15 residues. The CDR3 coding sequence is TGTGCCAGCAGCGTAGATCAGTATGTCCCCAATGAGCAGTTCTTC. It is translated as CASSVDQYVPNEQFF.

V gene TRBV19 combines with J gene TRBJ2-2; 8 bases line up with TRBD1. The CDR3 length is 16 residues. V trimming: 3 bases; J trimming: 6 bases; junction bases outside the gene matches: 9. The germline gives CDR1 LNHDA, CDR2 SQIVND (reference sequence). For the CDR3, the DNA is TGTGCCAGTAGTATTCTGACAGGGGTAGGACCCGGGGAGCTGTTTTTT. This codes for CASSILTGVGPGELFF. Complete variable domain (other parts from reference TRBV19 and TRBJ2-2): DGGITQSPKYLFRKEGQNVTLSCEQNLNHDAMYWYRQDPGQGLRLIYYSQIVNDFQKGDIAEGYSVSREKKESFPLTVTSAQKNPTAFYLCASSILTGVGPGELFFGEGSRLTVL.

The rearrangement links TRBV29-1 to TRBJ2-3; the D gene is possibly TRBD2 (6 bases). V lost 3 bases and J 1 base, leaving 11 bases between the germline ends. Per germline, CDR1 SQVTM and CDR2 ANQGSEA. This CDR3 is built from 14 residues. The DNA for the CDR3 is TGCAGCGTTGACGTACCTAGCGGCACAGATACGCAGTATTTT. It is translated as CSVDVPSGTDTQYF.

This clone showed up just once. The chain has TRBV4-2 and TRBJ1-1, with D possibly being TRBD1 (5 bases). The CDR3 loop spans 15 amino acids. CDR1 LGHNA and CDR2 YNFKEQ come from the germline V gene. V was clipped by 0 bases and J by 1 base, with 9 bases between them. CDR3: CASSQDVGGNTEAFF. CDR3 coding DNA: TGTGCCAGCAGCCAAGATGTGGGGGGGAACACTGAAGCTTTCTTT.

The chain couples TRBV27 to TRBJ2-7; 7 bases map to TRBD1. Germline V gene lookup returns CDR1 MNHEY and CDR2 SMNVEV (reference sequence). V shed 6 bases, J shed 2 bases, and the junction held 4 bases outside the gene matches. The length of the CDR3 is 13 residues. CDR3 sequence reads: CASSQGQAYEQYF. CDR3 sequence (DNA): TGTGCCAGCAGCCAAGGACAGGCCTACGAGCAGTACTTC.